The following is a T cell receptor (beta chain) sequence with its context. In the authors' methods: By means of reference gene primer amplification, nucleated cell counts were estimated. TCRdb's table, derived via immunoSEQ multiplex PCR, lists solely in-frame clones and lacks some. Clonal size and the V and J genes are those of that table, whereas D and trimming came from the DNA. This sample has more than 85,000 clones, with 91% found just once. From germline, CDR1 is MGHDK and CDR2 SYGVNS. The trim removed 2 bases at V and 8 bases at J, leaving 16 bases unmatched. The CDR3 totals 18 residues. The data were obtained in a study of blood T cell repertoires in COVID-19. Overall study context: Whether acute or convalescent, the COVID-19 samples came from the United States, Italy and Spain. Sources were T cells, B-cell-depleted T cells, or PBMCs; the material itself was cDNA or gDNA.

This TCR was recovered from a man aged 18 to 35 with acute or convalescent COVID-19. The V call is TRBV25-1, the J call TRBJ1-4; 8 nucleotides match TRBD1. The specimen sequenced was peripheral blood. CDR3 residues: CASSERGFLTGVNEKLFF. The CDR3 coding sequence is TGTGCCAGCAGTGAAAGAGGTTTCTTGACAGGGGTAAACGAAAAACTGTTTTTT.